This TCR beta chain was captured in a study of T cell responses to AZD1222 COVID-19 vaccine. General observations from the study: AZD1222 recipients seropositive at baseline numbered only five to seven. Nearly half of spike-specific TCRs reportedly target unmutated variant regions.

The table came from immunoSEQ multiplex PCR; TCRdb's copy has only in-frame clones and leaves some out. This table holds some 25,000 clones, 88% found once. Worth noting for this clone: Its antigen is unidentified.

The germline gives CDR1 SNHLY, CDR2 FYNNEI. CDR3 length equals 13 residues. The chain couples TRBV2 to TRBJ2-7; TRBD1 might be the D (7 bases). This receptor was taken from an adult who received the AZD1222 COVID-19 vaccine. Sequencing was performed on peripheral blood, taken 28 days after the second AZD1222 dose. For the CDR3, the DNA is TGTTCGGCAGGGGGGCAGAGATCCTACGAGCAGTACTTC. This codes for CSAGGQRSYEQYF.